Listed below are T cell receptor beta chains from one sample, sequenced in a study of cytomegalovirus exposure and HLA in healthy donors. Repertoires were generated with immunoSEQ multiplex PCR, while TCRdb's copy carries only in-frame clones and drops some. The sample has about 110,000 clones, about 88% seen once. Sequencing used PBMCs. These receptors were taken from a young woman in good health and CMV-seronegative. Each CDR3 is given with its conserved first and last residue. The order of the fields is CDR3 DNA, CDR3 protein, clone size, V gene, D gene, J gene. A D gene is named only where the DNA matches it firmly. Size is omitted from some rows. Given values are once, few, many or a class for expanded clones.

CDR3nt: TGCGCCAGCAGCCCCACAACGGGAGGCAATGAGCAGTTCTTC
CDR3aa: CASSPTTGGNEQFF
abundance: once
v_gene: TRBV5-1
d_gene: TRBD2
j_gene: TRBJ2-1

CDR3nt: TGTGCCAGCAGCGGGAGTGGGTCCCAAGAGACCCAGTACTTC
CDR3aa: CASSGSGSQETQYF
abundance: once
v_gene: TRBV9
d_gene: .
j_gene: TRBJ2-5

CDR3nt: TGTGCCTGGAGTGTCCTAGGGCGGGAGGAGTCCGGGGAGCTGTTTTTT
CDR3aa: CAWSVLGREESGELFF
abundance: .
v_gene: TRBV30
d_gene: TRBD2
j_gene: TRBJ2-2

CDR3nt: TGTGCCATCAGTGAGTCTACTAGTCTGGGTGATGAGCAGTTCTTC
CDR3aa: CAISESTSLGDEQFF
abundance: .
v_gene: TRBV10-3
d_gene: .
j_gene: TRBJ2-1

CDR3nt: TGCAGCGTTTTCGGGACAGGGGAGGGCTACACCTTC
CDR3aa: CSVFGTGEGYTF
abundance: .
v_gene: TRBV29-1
d_gene: TRBD1
j_gene: TRBJ1-2

CDR3nt: TGTGCCAGCAGACAGGCCCATAGCTCCTACAATGAGCAGTTCTTC
CDR3aa: CASRQAHSSYNEQFF
abundance: few
v_gene: TRBV19
d_gene: .
j_gene: TRBJ2-1

CDR3nt: TGCAGTGCCCCGAACCGGGTGGAAGCTTTCTTT
CDR3aa: CSAPNRVEAFF
abundance: once
v_gene: TRBV20-1
d_gene: .
j_gene: TRBJ1-1

CDR3nt: TGTGCCAGCATTCTAGCTAGCGCTAACTATGGCTACACCTTC
CDR3aa: CASILASANYGYTF
abundance: .
v_gene: TRBV2
d_gene: .
j_gene: TRBJ1-2

CDR3nt: TGTGCCAGCAGTGACGGGAACGTGGGGACCCAGTACTTC
CDR3aa: CASSDGNVGTQYF
abundance: .
v_gene: TRBV28
d_gene: .
j_gene: TRBJ2-5

CDR3nt: TGTGCCAGCAGTGAAAATCCCTTGGGGCAGTCTAATGAGCAGTTCTTC
CDR3aa: CASSENPLGQSNEQFF
abundance: .
v_gene: TRBV6-1
d_gene: .
j_gene: TRBJ2-1

CDR3nt: TGTGCCAGCAGCTACATTGGGGGAGGAAACACTGAAGCTTTCTTT
CDR3aa: CASSYIGGGNTEAFF
abundance: .
v_gene: TRBV7-8
d_gene: .
j_gene: TRBJ1-1

CDR3nt: TGTGCCAGCTCCGAACGGACAGGGGGCGACGAGCAGTACTTC
CDR3aa: CASSERTGGDEQYF
abundance: .
v_gene: TRBV18
d_gene: TRBD1
j_gene: TRBJ2-7

CDR3nt: TGTGCCAGCAGCTTGGGGAGGAGAGCTTTCTTT
CDR3aa: CASSLGRRAFF
abundance: .
v_gene: TRBV5-4
d_gene: .
j_gene: TRBJ1-1

CDR3nt: TGCAGCGTTGTTGGGCGGGTATCTGAAGCTTTCTTT
CDR3aa: CSVVGRVSEAFF
abundance: .
v_gene: TRBV29-1
d_gene: .
j_gene: TRBJ1-1

CDR3nt: TGCGCCAGCAGCCCGAGCAGCGCGTACAATGAGCAGTTCTTC
CDR3aa: CASSPSSAYNEQFF
abundance: .
v_gene: TRBV5-1
d_gene: .
j_gene: TRBJ2-1

CDR3nt: TGTGCCATCACCGAACGGGGGAACACTGAAGCTTTCTTT
CDR3aa: CAITERGNTEAFF
abundance: .
v_gene: TRBV10-3
d_gene: .
j_gene: TRBJ1-1

CDR3nt: TGTGCCAGCAGCTTATATATGTCGGACTCCCACTACGAGCAGTACTTC
CDR3aa: CASSLYMSDSHYEQYF
abundance: .
v_gene: TRBV7-8
d_gene: .
j_gene: TRBJ2-7

CDR3nt: TGTGCCAGCAGCTTAGTATGGGCCGGGACAGAAGGGTCGGGTAATGAGCAGTTCTTC
CDR3aa: CASSLVWAGTEGSGNEQFF
abundance: .
v_gene: TRBV11-1
d_gene: TRBD1
j_gene: TRBJ2-1

CDR3nt: TGTGCCAGCAGTTCGCCCGACAGCGGGAGGGTGGAGAGGGCGTCGTTCTTC
CDR3aa: CASSSPDSGRVERASFF
abundance: .
v_gene: TRBV27
d_gene: TRBD2
j_gene: TRBJ2-1

CDR3nt: TGTGCCAGCAGTTCCGGGACAGGGTGGCAGCCCCAGCATTTT
CDR3aa: CASSSGTGWQPQHF
abundance: .
v_gene: TRBV5-6
d_gene: TRBD1
j_gene: TRBJ1-5

CDR3nt: TGTGCCAGCAGCTTAAGGGGGGGGTCAGATGACCAAGAGACCCAGTACTTC
CDR3aa: CASSLRGGSDDQETQYF
abundance: .
v_gene: TRBV7-9
d_gene: .
j_gene: TRBJ2-5

CDR3nt: TGTGCCAGCACCCGCAGCTCTGGAAACACCATATATTTT
CDR3aa: CASTRSSGNTIYF
abundance: .
v_gene: TRBV6-1
d_gene: .
j_gene: TRBJ1-3

CDR3nt: TGTGCCAGCAGCCGGAGGACGGCCCTATTGGACGAGCAGTACTTC
CDR3aa: CASSRRTALLDEQYF
abundance: .
v_gene: TRBV11-2
d_gene: .
j_gene: TRBJ2-7

CDR3nt: TGTGCCAGCTCACCGCCGGCTAACTATGGCTACACCTTC
CDR3aa: CASSPPANYGYTF
abundance: .
v_gene: TRBV18
d_gene: .
j_gene: TRBJ1-2

CDR3nt: TGTGCCAGCGCGGCAGCGGGCAATCAGCCCCAGCATTTT
CDR3aa: CASAAAGNQPQHF
abundance: .
v_gene: TRBV28
d_gene: .
j_gene: TRBJ1-5

CDR3nt: TGTGCCAGCAGGCAGACAGGGGCCCTATATCAGCCCCAGCATTTT
CDR3aa: CASRQTGALYQPQHF
abundance: once
v_gene: TRBV6-6
d_gene: TRBD1
j_gene: TRBJ1-5

CDR3nt: TGTGCCTGGAGTGCAAAATTTAACAGGGCCGGGGAGACCCAGTACTTC
CDR3aa: CAWSAKFNRAGETQYF
abundance: once
v_gene: TRBV30
d_gene: .
j_gene: TRBJ2-5

CDR3nt: TGTGCCAGCAGCTTGGGCCCTGGGGAACAGCGGAATAGCAATCAGCCCCAGCATTTT
CDR3aa: CASSLGPGEQRNSNQPQHF
abundance: .
v_gene: TRBV5-6
d_gene: .
j_gene: TRBJ1-5

CDR3nt: TGTGCCAGCAGTTTTGTCCGACAGGGGGGGACCGGGGAGCTGTTTTTT
CDR3aa: CASSFVRQGGTGELFF
abundance: .
v_gene: TRBV28
d_gene: TRBD1
j_gene: TRBJ2-2

CDR3nt: TGTGCCAGCAGTTATACCGGGACAGGAACCAAAAACATTCAGTACTTC
CDR3aa: CASSYTGTGTKNIQYF
abundance: .
v_gene: TRBV6-5
d_gene: TRBD1
j_gene: TRBJ2-4

CDR3nt: TGTGCCAGCAGTTTCGCGACAGTAAACAATGAGCAGTTCTTC
CDR3aa: CASSFATVNNEQFF
abundance: .
v_gene: TRBV27
d_gene: .
j_gene: TRBJ2-1

CDR3nt: TGTGCCAGCACCGGAGGTAGTACTGAAGCTTTCTTT
CDR3aa: CASTGGSTEAFF
abundance: .
v_gene: TRBV5-6
d_gene: .
j_gene: TRBJ1-1

CDR3nt: TGTGCCAGCAGCTTAGGCCTTAGAGAGACCCAGTACTTC
CDR3aa: CASSLGLRETQYF
abundance: few
v_gene: TRBV7-9
d_gene: .
j_gene: TRBJ2-5

CDR3nt: TGTGCCAGCAGCTTTCGTGCTCAGGTCACCTACGAGCAGTACTTC
CDR3aa: CASSFRAQVTYEQYF
abundance: .
v_gene: TRBV7-8
d_gene: .
j_gene: TRBJ2-7

CDR3nt: TGTGCCAGCAGCCTACTACGGACAGGGGGCACAGATACGCAGTATTTT
CDR3aa: CASSLLRTGGTDTQYF
abundance: .
v_gene: TRBV7-9
d_gene: TRBD1
j_gene: TRBJ2-3

CDR3nt: TGTGCCAGCAGTTTCCTATCCGGGACAGGGGTAGGCGGGGAGCTGTTTTTT
CDR3aa: CASSFLSGTGVGGELFF
abundance: .
v_gene: TRBV28
d_gene: TRBD1
j_gene: TRBJ2-2

CDR3nt: TGTGCCAGTAGTTCTACTCGACAGGGTCGTCAGCCCCAGCATTTT
CDR3aa: CASSSTRQGRQPQHF
abundance: .
v_gene: TRBV19
d_gene: TRBD1
j_gene: TRBJ1-5

CDR3nt: TGTGCCAGCAGTTTATTTCCAGGGGGCGAAGATACGCAGTATTTT
CDR3aa: CASSLFPGGEDTQYF
abundance: .
v_gene: TRBV27
d_gene: TRBD1
j_gene: TRBJ2-3

CDR3nt: TGTGCCAGCTCACCAGACCTCCAGGACTATGGCTACACCTTC
CDR3aa: CASSPDLQDYGYTF
abundance: once
v_gene: TRBV18
d_gene: .
j_gene: TRBJ1-2

CDR3nt: TGTGCCTGGAGTTTTCAGGTGACGAACACTGAAGCTTTCTTT
CDR3aa: CAWSFQVTNTEAFF
abundance: .
v_gene: TRBV30
d_gene: .
j_gene: TRBJ1-1

CDR3nt: TGTGCCAGCAGCCAAGAAGAGCCTGAAGCTTTCTTT
CDR3aa: CASSQEEPEAFF
abundance: .
v_gene: TRBV14
d_gene: .
j_gene: TRBJ1-1

CDR3nt: TGTGCCAGTAGGTCAAATACAGGGGCAGCGGGCTATGGCTACACCTTC
CDR3aa: CASRSNTGAAGYGYTF
abundance: .
v_gene: TRBV19
d_gene: TRBD1
j_gene: TRBJ1-2

CDR3nt: TGTGCCAGCAGCTTAGCATTTTTTAGGGGAGGACCGAACACCGGGGAGCTGTTTTTT
CDR3aa: CASSLAFFRGGPNTGELFF
abundance: .
v_gene: TRBV7-9
d_gene: .
j_gene: TRBJ2-2

CDR3nt: TGTGCCTGGAGTTTCATGAGACAGGAAAATTCACCCCTCCACTTT
CDR3aa: CAWSFMRQENSPLHF
abundance: .
v_gene: TRBV30
d_gene: .
j_gene: TRBJ1-6

CDR3nt: TGTGCCAGCAGCGTAGGTGGGACAGGGGCGGAAGAGACCCAGTACTTC
CDR3aa: CASSVGGTGAEETQYF
abundance: .
v_gene: TRBV9
d_gene: TRBD1
j_gene: TRBJ2-5

CDR3nt: TGTGCCAGCTCACCGAATAGACAGGGTTCTAACTATGGCTACACCTTC
CDR3aa: CASSPNRQGSNYGYTF
abundance: .
v_gene: TRBV18
d_gene: TRBD1
j_gene: TRBJ1-2

CDR3nt: TGCGCCAGCAGCTTGGGGGAGGTCGATCAGCCCCAGCATTTT
CDR3aa: CASSLGEVDQPQHF
abundance: .
v_gene: TRBV5-1
d_gene: .
j_gene: TRBJ1-5

CDR3nt: TGCGCCAGCAGCTTTACAGGGGGCTCGGGAAACACCATATATTTT
CDR3aa: CASSFTGGSGNTIYF
abundance: few
v_gene: TRBV5-1
d_gene: TRBD1
j_gene: TRBJ1-3

CDR3nt: TGTGCCAGCAGTTTCAGGGATCACTCCTACGAGCAGTACTTC
CDR3aa: CASSFRDHSYEQYF
abundance: .
v_gene: TRBV27
d_gene: .
j_gene: TRBJ2-7

CDR3nt: TGTGCCAGCAGCTTCAGGACAGGCAACTATGGCTACACCTTC
CDR3aa: CASSFRTGNYGYTF
abundance: .
v_gene: TRBV5-4
d_gene: TRBD1
j_gene: TRBJ1-2

CDR3nt: TGTGCCAGCAGCCAGGGACAGGGGGCCCGGGTGCTGTTTTTT
CDR3aa: CASSQGQGARVLFF
abundance: .
v_gene: TRBV7-6
d_gene: TRBD1
j_gene: TRBJ2-2

CDR3nt: TGCGCCAGCAGTCAATCCCACACAGGGCCCACTGAAGCTTTCTTT
CDR3aa: CASSQSHTGPTEAFF
abundance: .
v_gene: TRBV23-1
d_gene: .
j_gene: TRBJ1-1

CDR3nt: TGTGCCAGCAGCTTGGAGTCAGGGGGTCCCGTCTCCTACGAGCAGTACTTC
CDR3aa: CASSLESGGPVSYEQYF
abundance: .
v_gene: TRBV5-8
d_gene: TRBD1
j_gene: TRBJ2-7

CDR3nt: TGTGCCAGCAGCCTTAGCTCTGGGGCCAACGTCCTGACTTTC
CDR3aa: CASSLSSGANVLTF
abundance: .
v_gene: TRBV9
d_gene: .
j_gene: TRBJ2-6

CDR3nt: TGTGCCAGCAGTGAGAGGCGCCAAGAGACCCAGTACTTC
CDR3aa: CASSERRQETQYF
abundance: .
v_gene: TRBV2
d_gene: .
j_gene: TRBJ2-5